This T cell receptor (beta chain) was sequenced during a study of beta chain features in type 1 diabetes. Broader study findings: Researchers report that Type 1 diabetes patients had moderately but significantly shorter TCRB CDR3s across all four CD4+ subsets. There was a possibility that cDNA sequencing over-represented cells with high TCR expression.

cDNA synthesis used the whole RNA isolate, giving expressed TCRB sequences. Measured with immunoSEQ multiplex PCR; TCRdb has only the in-frame clones, and not every one. Of approximately 120,000 clones in the sample, about 40% were seen once. The CDR3 extends over 15 amino acids. Germline V gene data show CDR1 as SEHNR and CDR2 as FQNEAQ (reference sequence). V shed 5 bases and J 5 bases; nucleotides not matched to a gene: 6. This clone was counted only a few times. What it binds is not known. This receptor was identified in a woman between 18 and 29 years old in good health. The chain combines TRBV7-9 with TRBJ2-7, with 13 bases fitting TRBD2. The material sequenced was stem cell memory CD4+ T cells from blood. CDR3 residues: CASSPGLAGSNEQYF. The CDR3 DNA reads TGTGCCAGCAGCCCGGGACTAGCGGGATCGAACGAGCAGTACTTC.